Described below is a single T cell receptor (beta chain) sequence and its context. The antigen is unknown. The entry originates in a study of post-analysis software for immune sequencing data. Study-wide results and caveats: Roughly five TRBV segments were more frequent in patients than controls; TRBV5-6, TRBV5-1 and TRBV20-1 belonged to this group.

cDNA libraries of TCR beta carried unique molecular identifiers. Out of roughly 0.85 to 10 million T cells, about 500,000 cDNA molecules were generated. TCRdb called the PCR reads again in MiXCR, with one record for every CDR3 protein. The sample has more than 500,000 distinct CDR3 sequences, 30% to 40% seen once. CDR1 is DFQATT, CDR2 SNEGSKA, per germline (reference sequence). Trimming left V 4 bases short and J 3 bases short, with 18 bases between. The CDR3 covers 15 residues. The receptor comes from a girl between 2 and 17 years old with multiple sclerosis. The gene calls are TRBV20-1 and TRBJ1-1; maybe TRBD1 (5 bases). Sequencing used blood. This CDR3 is CSANGFGAPHTEAFF. The CDR3 DNA reads as TGCAGTGCTAATGGTTTCGGGGCGCCCCACACTGAAGCTTTCTTT.